These T cell receptor beta chains were read from a single sample in a study of Graves' ophthalmopathy and Graves' hyperthyroidism. TCRdb processed the multiplex PCR reads anew with MiXCR; each CDR3 protein has one entry. Of about 700,000 distinct CDR3 sequences in the sample, under 50% were seen once. Sequenced material: peripheral blood. These receptors were taken from an adult man with Graves' ophthalmopathy. Both conserved end residues are part of each CDR3. D genes are given only for firm matches. Size values are once, few and many counts, or a class for expanded clones, and some rows have none.

TRBV29-1	TRBJ2-5	TRBD1	NA	CSVGTGAQYF	TGCAGCGTTGGGACAGGGGCCCAGTACTTC
TRBV9	TRBJ1-2	NA	many	CASSVDSYGYTF	TGTGCCAGCAGCGTAGACAGCTATGGCTACACCTTC
TRBV6-1	TRBJ1-2	TRBD1	few	CASILLAQDRGYGYTF	TGTGCCAGCATCCTCCTAGCCCAGGACAGGGGCTATGGCTACACCTTC
TRBV14	TRBJ1-1	NA	NA	CASSLGPTLNTEAFF	TGTGCCAGCAGCCTGGGACCGACTTTGAACACTGAAGCTTTCTTT
TRBV4-3	TRBJ2-7	TRBD2	many	CASSQRAGWPYEQYF	TGCGCCAGCAGCCAACGAGCGGGATGGCCTTATGAGCAGTACTTC
TRBV7-9	TRBJ1-5	NA	NA	CASSDTGTIYSNQPQHF	TGTGCCAGCAGCGATACCGGGACAATTTATAGCAATCAGCCCCAGCATTTT
TRBV5-1	TRBJ2-7	NA	many	CASSLESPWAEQYF	TGCGCCAGCAGCTTGGAATCCCCATGGGCCGAGCAGTACTTC
TRBV25-1	TRBJ2-3	TRBD1	few	CASLGGTGVLTDTQYF	TGTGCCAGCCTTGGCGGGACAGGGGTCCTCACAGATACGCAGTATTTT
TRBV20-1	TRBJ1-4	TRBD1	many	CSARLQGGNEKLFF	TGCAGTGCTAGGCTACAGGGGGGTAATGAAAAACTGTTTTTT
TRBV10-3	TRBJ2-6	NA	NA	CAISARAESGANVLTF	TGTGCCATCAGTGCTAGAGCTGAGTCTGGGGCCAACGTCCTGACTTTC
TRBV29-1	TRBJ2-7	TRBD1	NA	CSSSGQGHEQYF	TGCAGCAGCTCGGGACAGGGGCACGAGCAGTACTTC
TRBV9	TRBJ2-2	TRBD1	few	CASSVVVKGQPFYFNTGELFF	TGTGCCAGCAGCGTAGTGGTGAAGGGACAGCCTTTTTACTTTAACACCGGGGAGCTGTTTTTT
TRBV25-1	TRBJ2-2	TRBD1	NA	CASSVLDRVKGELFF	TGTGCCAGCAGCGTCCTGGACAGGGTAAAGGGGGAGCTGTTTTTT
TRBV6-1	TRBJ2-5	NA	few	CASSGGQRQETQYF	TGTGCCAGCAGCGGGGGACAACGGCAAGAGACCCAGTACTTC
TRBV4-2	TRBJ2-2	NA	NA	CASSQDAFSEWTGELFF	TGTGCCAGCAGCCAAGATGCGTTCAGCGAGTGGACCGGGGAGCTGTTTTTT
TRBV10-2	TRBJ1-1	NA	many	CASSDRGYTEAFF	TGCGCCAGCAGTGACAGGGGTTACACTGAAGCTTTCTTT
TRBV5-1	TRBJ1-6	NA	NA	CASSFVRDGRPGNSPLHF	TGCGCCAGCAGCTTCGTCCGGGACGGGAGGCCGGGGAATTCACCCCTCCACTTT
TRBV28	TRBJ1-6	NA	few	CASSLVIPGNSPLHF	TGTGCCAGCAGTTTGGTCATACCCGGGAATTCACCCCTCCACTTT
TRBV7-9	TRBJ2-5	TRBD2	NA	CASKAGLVFETQYF	TGTGCCAGCAAAGCGGGACTAGTCTTCGAGACCCAGTACTTC
TRBV19	TRBJ2-7	NA	few	CASKKRGESPLYEQYF	TGTGCCAGTAAAAAGAGAGGGGAGTCACCTCTGTACGAGCAGTACTTC
TRBV4-2	TRBJ2-5	TRBD2	many	CASSQDLTGGEETQYF	TGTGCCAGCAGCCAAGATCTCACGGGAGGGGAGGAGACCCAGTACTTC
TRBV2	TRBJ1-1	NA	NA	CASSEENLDSLDTEAFF	TGTGCCAGCAGTGAAGAGAATCTGGACAGCTTGGACACTGAAGCTTTCTTT